This entry is about one TCR beta chain. This sample was taken from a study of blood T cell repertoires in COVID-19. Study overall: The analysed material was cDNA or gDNA that came from T cells, B-cell-depleted T cells, or PBMCs.

Original processing methods: Reference gene primer amplification gave nucleated cell count estimates. TCRdb's copy holds only in-frame clones and misses some; the assay was immunoSEQ multiplex PCR. V, J and clone size were drawn from that table, and D and trimming were deduced from the DNA. The top ten clones hold about an eighth of a sample with approximately 99,000 clones, around 84% of them seen once. The length of the CDR3 is 11 residues. Per the germline V gene, CDR1 is ENHRY and CDR2 is SYGVKD. V lost 2 bases, J lost 8 bases, and 6 bases lay in between. The chain carries TRBV10-3 and TRBJ1-1, with D hard to call. Material: peripheral blood. The receptor was derived from a woman aged 60-75 years in a cohort sampled during active or convalescent COVID-19. The CDR3 spells CAISEGREAFF. Here the CDR3 DNA reads TGTGCCATCAGTGAGGGCAGAGAAGCTTTCTTT.